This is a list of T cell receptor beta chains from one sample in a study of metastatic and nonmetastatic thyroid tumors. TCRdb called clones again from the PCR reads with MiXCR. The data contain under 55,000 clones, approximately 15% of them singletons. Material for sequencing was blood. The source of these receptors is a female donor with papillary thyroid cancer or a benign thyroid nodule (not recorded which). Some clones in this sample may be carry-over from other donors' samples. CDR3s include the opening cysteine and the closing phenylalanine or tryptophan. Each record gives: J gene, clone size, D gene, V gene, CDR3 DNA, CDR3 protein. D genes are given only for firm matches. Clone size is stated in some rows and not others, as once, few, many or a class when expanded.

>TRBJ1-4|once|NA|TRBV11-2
TGTGCCAGCAGATGGTCATTACAGGCGAATGAAAAACTGTTTTTT
CASRWSLQANEKLFF
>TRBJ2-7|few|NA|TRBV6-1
TGTGCCAGCAGTGAAGCAGGGTTTCAGGGCCGCTACGAGCAGTACTTC
CASSEAGFQGRYEQYF
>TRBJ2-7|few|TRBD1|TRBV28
TGTGCCAGCAGTGCAGGGGGCAGCGACGAGAAGTACTTT
CASSAGGSDEKYF
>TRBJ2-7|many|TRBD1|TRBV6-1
TGTGCCAGCAGCCGGGACAGTGTCTCCTACGAGCAGTACTTC
CASSRDSVSYEQYF
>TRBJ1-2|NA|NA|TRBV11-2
TGTGCCAGCATCTTAGTGGGTATTGGCGATGGCTACACCTTC
CASILVGIGDGYTF
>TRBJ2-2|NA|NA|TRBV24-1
TGTGCCACCAGTGATCCAGACAGTGGATACACCGGGGAGCTGTTTTTT
CATSDPDSGYTGELFF
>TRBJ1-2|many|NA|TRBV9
TGTGCCAGCGGGCGGACAGCTCTATCCTCTATGGCGGGCTACACCTTC
CASGRTALSSMAGYTF
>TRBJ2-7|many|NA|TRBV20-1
TGCAGTGCTAGATCAGAATCAGCCCCTATTTCTATTGGGCAGTACTTC
CSARSESAPISIGQYF
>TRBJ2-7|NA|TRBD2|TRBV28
TGTGCCAGCAGCTCGGGACTAGCGCATTACTACTATCAGTACTTC
CASSSGLAHYYYQYF
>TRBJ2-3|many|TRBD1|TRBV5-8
TGTGCCAGCAGCCTGATTGGACAGGGGGACGGTACGCAGTATTTT
CASSLIGQGDGTQYF
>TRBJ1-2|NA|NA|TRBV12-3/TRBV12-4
TGTGCCAGCAGTCGTCTAGGGGGCTACACCTTC
CASSRLGGYTF
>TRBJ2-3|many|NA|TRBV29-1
TGCAGCGTCCAGACAGGGAATGACGGGAGGGGTACGCAGTATTTT
CSVQTGNDGRGTQYF
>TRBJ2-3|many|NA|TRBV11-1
TGTGCCAGCAGCGATAACCATGACTCCAACACAGATACGCAGTATTTT
CASSDNHDSNTDTQYF
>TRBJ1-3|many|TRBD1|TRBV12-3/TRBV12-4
TGTGCCAGCTTCGGCCGGGACAGGAGCAAGGACACCATATATTTT
CASFGRDRSKDTIYF
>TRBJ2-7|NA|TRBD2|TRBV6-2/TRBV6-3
TGTGCCAGCAGTTACTCGAGTCTAGCGGTCTACGAGCAGTACTTC
CASSYSSLAVYEQYF
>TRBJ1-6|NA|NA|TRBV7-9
TGTGCCAGCACCCTCATCGGGTTGCCCCATTCACCCCTCCACTTT
CASTLIGLPHSPLHF
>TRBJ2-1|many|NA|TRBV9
TGTGCCAGCAGCCCGCAGGCACACTCCTACAATGAGCAGTTCTTC
CASSPQAHSYNEQFF
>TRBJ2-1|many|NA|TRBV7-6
TGTGCCAGCAGACCACTACTTAGCGGAGCCTACAATGAGCAGTTCTTC
CASRPLLSGAYNEQFF
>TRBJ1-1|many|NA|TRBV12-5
TGTGCTAGTGGTTTGGACTCTGAAGCTTTCTTT
CASGLDSEAFF
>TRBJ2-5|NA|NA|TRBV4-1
TGCGCCAGCAGCCAAATTCCGGGTAGTGGGAGAAGAGATACCCAGTACTTC
CASSQIPGSGRRDTQYF
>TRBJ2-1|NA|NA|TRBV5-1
TGCGCCAGCAGCCCCGAGCGGATCTCCTACAATGAGCAGCTCTTC
CASSPERISYNEQLF
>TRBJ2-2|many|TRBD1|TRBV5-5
TGTGCCAGCAGCCGCGGACAGGGGGTTGAGAACGGGGAGCTGTTTTTT
CASSRGQGVENGELFF
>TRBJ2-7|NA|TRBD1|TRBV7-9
TGTGCCAGCAGTCCTCAGGGGGACGGCTACGAGCAGTACTTC
CASSPQGDGYEQYF
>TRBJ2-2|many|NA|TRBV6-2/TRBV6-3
TGTGCCAGCAGTTACGGCATCGGGGAGCTGTTTTTT
CASSYGIGELFF
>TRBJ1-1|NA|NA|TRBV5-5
TGTGCCAGCAGCTTGTTCCGGGACACTGAAGCTTTCTTT
CASSLFRDTEAFF
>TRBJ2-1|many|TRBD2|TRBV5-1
TGCGCCAGCAGCCTCCCCCCCGGGACTAGCGACAATGAGCAGTTCTTC
CASSLPPGTSDNEQFF
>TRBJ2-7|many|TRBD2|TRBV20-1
TGCAGTGCTTCAGGACTAGTCATCAAGCAGTACTTC
CSASGLVIKQYF
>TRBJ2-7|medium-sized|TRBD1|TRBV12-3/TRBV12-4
TGTGCCAGCAGAAACGACAGGGGGCGTCCCGGCGAGCAGTACTTC
CASRNDRGRPGEQYF
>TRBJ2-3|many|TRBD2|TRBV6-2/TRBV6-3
TGTGCCAGCAGTTACCGCGGTAGCGGGAGATATACAGATACGCAGTATTTT
CASSYRGSGRYTDTQYF
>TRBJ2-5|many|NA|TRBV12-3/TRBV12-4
TGTGCCAGCAGGCCTACCGGGACGGAAGAGACCCAGTACTTC
CASRPTGTEETQYF
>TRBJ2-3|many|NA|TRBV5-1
TGCGCCAGCAGCCACCCACAGGGTGGCACAGATACGCAGTATTTT
CASSHPQGGTDTQYF
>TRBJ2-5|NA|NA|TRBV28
TGTGCCAGCAGTTTAGGCTTCGGGACAGAACAGGGAGGGAGGTACCAAGAGACCCAGTACTTC
CASSLGFGTEQGGRYQETQYF
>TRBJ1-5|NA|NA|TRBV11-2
TGTGCCAGCAGCTTAGGGTGGGGTCAGCCCCAGCATTTT
CASSLGWGQPQHF
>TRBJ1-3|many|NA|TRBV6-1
TGTGCCAGCAGTCTTGGTCGGGACACCATATATTTT
CASSLGRDTIYF
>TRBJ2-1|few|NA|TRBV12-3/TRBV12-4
TGTGCAAGCACCCCCGGTCTAGTCGACAACGAGCAGTTCTTC
CASTPGLVDNEQFF
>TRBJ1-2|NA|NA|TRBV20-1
TGCAGCGCTAGAGATTCTGCTAACTATGGCTACACCTTC
CSARDSANYGYTF
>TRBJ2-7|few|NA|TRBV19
TGTGCCAGTATTAGATTGGCCTGCTCCTACGAGCAGTACTTC
CASIRLACSYEQYF
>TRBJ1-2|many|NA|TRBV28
TGTGCCAGCAGCCTCGGACAGAGTAACTATGGCTACACCTTC
CASSLGQSNYGYTF
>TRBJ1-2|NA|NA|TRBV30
TGTGCCTTTGAAGGGTTACACTATGGCTACACCTTC
CAFEGLHYGYTF
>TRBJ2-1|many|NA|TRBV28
TGTGCCAGCAGTTTATTCGCAGGGGTCCTATACAATGAGCAGTTCTTC
CASSLFAGVLYNEQFF
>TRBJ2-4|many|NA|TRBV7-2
TGTGCCAGCAGCCTAGGTGGCTTAGCCAAAAACATTCAGTACTTC
CASSLGGLAKNIQYF
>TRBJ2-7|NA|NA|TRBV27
TGTGCCAGCAGTTCTTTGGACAGCGTAACCGAGCAGTACTTC
CASSSLDSVTEQYF
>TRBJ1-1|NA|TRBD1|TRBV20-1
TGCAGTGCTAGACCGGGACAGCTCTCGAACACTGAAGCTTTCTTT
CSARPGQLSNTEAFF
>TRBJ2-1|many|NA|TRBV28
TGTGCCAGCAGTGGAACAGGTGTCGCATCATTTGAGCAGTTCTTC
CASSGTGVASFEQFF
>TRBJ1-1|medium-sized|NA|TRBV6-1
TGTGCCAGCAGTGTCGAGGGGTCAGGCACTGAAGCTTTCTTT
CASSVEGSGTEAFF
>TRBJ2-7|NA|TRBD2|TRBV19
TGTGCCAGTAGGTCAGCAGTTGCACCTAGCGGTAGGACATACGAGCAGTACTTC
CASRSAVAPSGRTYEQYF
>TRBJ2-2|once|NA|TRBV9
TGTGCCAGCAGCATGCAAGGTGGGGGCGGTGAGCTGTTTTTT
CASSMQGGGGELFF
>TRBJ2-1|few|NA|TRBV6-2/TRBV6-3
TGTGCCAGCAGCGATTACGGGACTGGGTTCTTC
CASSDYGTGFF
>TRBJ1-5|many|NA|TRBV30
TGTGCCTGGAGTGTGGGGACGGAAAGCCTAAGCAATCAGCCCCAGCATTTT
CAWSVGTESLSNQPQHF
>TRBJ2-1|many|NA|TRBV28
TGTGCCAGCAGTTTAAAGGCAGGGTGGGACAATGAGCAGTTCTTC
CASSLKAGWDNEQFF
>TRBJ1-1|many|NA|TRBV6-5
TGTGCCAGCAGTTACGGTCACCTGAGCACTGAAGCTTTCTTT
CASSYGHLSTEAFF
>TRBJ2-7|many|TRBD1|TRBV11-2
TGTGCCAGCAGCTTGGGGACAGGGGGCTACGAGCAGTACTTC
CASSLGTGGYEQYF
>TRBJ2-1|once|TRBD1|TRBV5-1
TGCGCCAGCAGCGGGACAGGGAACTTCAATGAGCAGTTCTTC
CASSGTGNFNEQFF
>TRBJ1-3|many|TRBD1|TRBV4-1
TGCGCCAGCAGCCATCTGCCGGGACAGGGTAGAAACACCATATATTTT
CASSHLPGQGRNTIYF
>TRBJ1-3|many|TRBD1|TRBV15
TGTGCCACCAGCAGAGAACCGGGACAGCTGGGCCCTGGAAACACCATATATTTT
CATSREPGQLGPGNTIYF
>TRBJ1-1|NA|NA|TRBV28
TGTGCCAGCAGCCCATTGTACAGGGAGATTACTGAATCTTTCTTT
CASSPLYREITESFF
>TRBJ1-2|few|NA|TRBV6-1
TGTGCCAGCAGTGGGGCCACGGGGTCTAATGGCTACACCTTC
CASSGATGSNGYTF
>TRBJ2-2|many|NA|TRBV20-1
TGCAGTGCTAGAGGATTGGGGGCGAACACCGGGGAGCTGTTTTTT
CSARGLGANTGELFF
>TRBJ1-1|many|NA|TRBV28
TGTGCCAGCAGTTTATCTGGGGGGGCTGAAGCTTTCTTT
CASSLSGGAEAFF